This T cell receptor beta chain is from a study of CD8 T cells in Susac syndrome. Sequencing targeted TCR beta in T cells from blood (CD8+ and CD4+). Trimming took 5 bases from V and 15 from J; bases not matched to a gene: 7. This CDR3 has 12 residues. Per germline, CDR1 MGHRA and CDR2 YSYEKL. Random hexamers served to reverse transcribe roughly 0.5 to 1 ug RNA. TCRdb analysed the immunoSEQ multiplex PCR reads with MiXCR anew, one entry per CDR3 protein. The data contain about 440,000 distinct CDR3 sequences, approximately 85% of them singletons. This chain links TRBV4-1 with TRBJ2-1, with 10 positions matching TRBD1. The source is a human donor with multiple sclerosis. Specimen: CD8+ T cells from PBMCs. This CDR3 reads CASSGQGELRFF. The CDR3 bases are TGCGCCAGCAGCGGACAGGGGGAATTGCGGTTCTTC.